This TCR beta chain was recovered during a study of vaccination and CD4 T cells after COVID-19. The assay that was used to sequence DNA from cultured CD4+ T cells was the Oncomine TCR Beta short-read assay. TCRdb reprocessed the PCR reads with MiXCR, giving one entry per CDR3 protein. This table has around 15,000 distinct CDR3 sequences, approximately 40% appearing once. The treatment is: approximately 9-day PBMC culture with coronavirus spike peptide pools or control peptides (ViraFEST assay). In this cohort, PCR tests turned positive between March and December 2020, predating US Alpha, Beta and Delta variants. Regarding this clonotype: Its cognate antigen is unknown.

The source of this sequence is a human donor with COVID-19. Sequencing was done on a sample of cultured CD4+ T cells from blood.

CDR3: CASSLGGDANEQFF. The DNA of the CDR3 is TGCGCCAGCAGCTTGGGGGGGGATGCCAATGAGCAGTTCTTC. The chain recombines TRBV5-1 with TRBJ2-1; TRBD2 might be the D (6 bases). V lost 0 bases, J lost 6 bases, and 10 bases lay in between. CDR3 size: 14 residues. Looked up from germline, CDR1 is SGHRS and CDR2 is YFSETQ. Based on the CDR3 plus reference TRBV5-1 and TRBJ2-1, the full variable domain is KAGVTQTPRYLIKTRGQQVTLSCSPISGHRSVSWYQQTPGQGLQFLFEYFSETQRNKGNFPGRFSGRQFSNSRSEMNVSTLELGDSALYLCASSLGGDANEQFFGPGTRLTVL.